The clone carrying this T cell receptor beta chain was found once. The data were taken from a study of radiation and T cells in renal cell carcinoma. The V gene lost 4 bases and the J gene lost 3 bases, with 9 bases spanning the gap. CDR1 and CDR2 (germline): MGHRA, YSYEKL. The CDR3 covers 14 residues. Profiling relied on immunoSEQ multiplex PCR, and the TCRdb table lists in-frame clones only, not all of them. The sample has 100,000 to 150,000 clones, about four fifths seen once. Time point indicated: baseline pretreatment blood. Treatment of the sample: 15 Gy SBRT to primary tumor, nephrectomy 4 weeks later.

This sequence originates from a woman aged 55-69 years with renal cell carcinoma. The rearrangement joins TRBV4-1 to TRBJ2-2; D uncertain. Sequences were derived from blood, sampled from a patient whose treatment included radiotherapy and nephrectomy. The CDR3 here is CASSRTGYTGELFF. For the CDR3, the DNA is TGCGCCAGCAGCCGCACCGGGTACACCGGGGAGCTGTTTTTT.